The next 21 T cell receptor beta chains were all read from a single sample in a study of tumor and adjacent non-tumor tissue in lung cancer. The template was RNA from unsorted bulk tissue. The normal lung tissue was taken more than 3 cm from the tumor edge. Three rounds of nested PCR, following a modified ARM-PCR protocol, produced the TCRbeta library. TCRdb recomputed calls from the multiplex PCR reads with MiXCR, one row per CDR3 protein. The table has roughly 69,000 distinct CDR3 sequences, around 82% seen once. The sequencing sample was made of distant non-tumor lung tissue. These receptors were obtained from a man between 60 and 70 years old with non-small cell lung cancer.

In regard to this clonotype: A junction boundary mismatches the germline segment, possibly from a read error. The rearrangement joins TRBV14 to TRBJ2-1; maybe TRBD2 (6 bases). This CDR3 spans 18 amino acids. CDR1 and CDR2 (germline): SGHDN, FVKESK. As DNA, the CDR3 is TGTGCCAGCAGCCCCTGGGACCTGACAGCGGGCTCCTACAATGAGCAGTTGTTC. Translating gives CASSPWDLTAGSYNEQLF.

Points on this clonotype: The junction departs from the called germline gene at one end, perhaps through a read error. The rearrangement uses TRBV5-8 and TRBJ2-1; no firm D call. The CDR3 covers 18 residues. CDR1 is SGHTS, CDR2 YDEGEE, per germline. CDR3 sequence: CASSLDRKLVRSYNEQFF. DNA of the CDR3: TGCGCCAGTAGCTTGGACCGAAAATTAGTGAGGTCCTACAATGAGCAGTTCTTC.

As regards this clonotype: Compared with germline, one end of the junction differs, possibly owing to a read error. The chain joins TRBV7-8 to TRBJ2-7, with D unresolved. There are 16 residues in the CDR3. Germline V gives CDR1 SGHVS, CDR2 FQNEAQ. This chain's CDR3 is CASRLDGLGGSHEQYF. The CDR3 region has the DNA TGTGCCAGCAGGTTAGATGGGCTCGGCGGCTCCCACGAGCAGTACTTC.

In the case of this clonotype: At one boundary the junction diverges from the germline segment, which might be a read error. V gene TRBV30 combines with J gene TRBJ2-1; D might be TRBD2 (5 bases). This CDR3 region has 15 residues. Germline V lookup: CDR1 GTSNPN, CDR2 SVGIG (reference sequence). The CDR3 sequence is CALSPSMATCAGQFF. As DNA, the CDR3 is TGTGCCTTGAGTCCCTCGATGGCTACCTGTGCGGGGCAGTTCTTC.

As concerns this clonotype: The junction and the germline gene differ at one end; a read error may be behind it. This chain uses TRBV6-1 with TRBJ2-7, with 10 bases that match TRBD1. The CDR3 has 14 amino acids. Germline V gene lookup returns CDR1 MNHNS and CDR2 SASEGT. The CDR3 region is CANSGGTGAYEQYF. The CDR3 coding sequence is TGTGCCAACAGTGGAGGGACAGGGGCCTACGAGCAGTACTTC.

CDR3 nucleotides: TGCGCCAGGACTATTTCCAGGACAAAGAATCAGCCCCAGCATTTT. Its translation: CARTISRTKNQPQHF. The rearrangement joins TRBV4-1 to TRBJ1-5, with D perhaps matching TRBD1 (5 bases). The CDR3 covers 15 residues. CDR1 and CDR2 from the germline V gene are MGHRA and YSYEKL. Trimming cost V 9 bases and J 4 bases, with 19 bases left between them.

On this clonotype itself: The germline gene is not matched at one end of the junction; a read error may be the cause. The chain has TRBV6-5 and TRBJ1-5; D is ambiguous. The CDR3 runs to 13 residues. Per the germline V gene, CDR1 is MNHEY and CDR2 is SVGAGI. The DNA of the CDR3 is TGTGCCAGGAGTTATAGGTTGAATCAACCCCAGCATTTT. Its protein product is CARSYRLNQPQHF.

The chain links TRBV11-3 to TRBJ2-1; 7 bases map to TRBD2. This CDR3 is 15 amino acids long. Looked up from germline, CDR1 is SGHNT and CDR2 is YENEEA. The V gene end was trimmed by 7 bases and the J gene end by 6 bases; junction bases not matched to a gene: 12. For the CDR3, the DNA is TGTGCCAGCAACCAGGAAGCGGGAACTGGCAATGAGCAGTTCTTC. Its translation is CASNQEAGTGNEQFF.

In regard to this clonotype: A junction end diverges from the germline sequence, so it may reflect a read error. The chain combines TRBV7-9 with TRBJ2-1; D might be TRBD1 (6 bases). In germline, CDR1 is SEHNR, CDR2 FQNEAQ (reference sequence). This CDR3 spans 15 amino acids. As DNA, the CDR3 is TGTGCCAGCAGCTTAGGGGCAGGGGAATACAATGAGCACTTCTTC. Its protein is CASSLGAGEYNEHFF. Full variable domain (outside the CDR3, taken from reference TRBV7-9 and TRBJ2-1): DTGVSQNPRHKITKRGQNVTFRCDPISEHNRLYWYRQTLGQGPEFLTYFQNEAQLEKSRLLSDRFSAERPKGSFSTLEIQRTEQGDSAMYLCASSLGAGEYNEHFFGPGTRLTVL.

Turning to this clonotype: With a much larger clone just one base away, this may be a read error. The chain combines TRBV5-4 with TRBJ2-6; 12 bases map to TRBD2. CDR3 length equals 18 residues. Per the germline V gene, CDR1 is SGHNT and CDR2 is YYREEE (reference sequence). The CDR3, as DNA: TGTTCCAGCAGCCAACTAGCGGGAGGATCAGGGGGGGCCAACGTCCTGACTTTC. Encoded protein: CSSSQLAGGSGGANVLTF.

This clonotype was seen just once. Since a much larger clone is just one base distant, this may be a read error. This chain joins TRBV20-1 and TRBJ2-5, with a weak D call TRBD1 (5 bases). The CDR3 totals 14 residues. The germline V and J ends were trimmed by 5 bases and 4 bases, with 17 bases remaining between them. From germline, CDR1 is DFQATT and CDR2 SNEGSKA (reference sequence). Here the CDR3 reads CSARFWGGAETQYF. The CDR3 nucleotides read TGCAGTGCTCGTTTTTGGGGCGGTGCAGAGACCCAGTACTTC.

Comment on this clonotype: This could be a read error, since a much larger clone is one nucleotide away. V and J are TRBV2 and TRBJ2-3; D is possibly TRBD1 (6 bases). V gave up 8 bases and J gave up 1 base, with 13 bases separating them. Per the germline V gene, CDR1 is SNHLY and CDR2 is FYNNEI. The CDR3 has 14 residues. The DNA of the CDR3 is TGTGCCAGCGCGCTTACAGGGCGCACAGATACGCAGTATTTT. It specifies CASALTGRTDTQYF.

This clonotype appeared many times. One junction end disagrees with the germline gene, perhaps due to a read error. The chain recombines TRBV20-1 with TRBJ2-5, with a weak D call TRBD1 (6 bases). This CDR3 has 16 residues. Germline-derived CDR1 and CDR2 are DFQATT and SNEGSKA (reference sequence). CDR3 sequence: CSARIHGDMVQGTQYF. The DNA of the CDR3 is TGCAGTGCTAGAATCCATGGGGACATGGTTCAAGGGACCCAGTACTTC.

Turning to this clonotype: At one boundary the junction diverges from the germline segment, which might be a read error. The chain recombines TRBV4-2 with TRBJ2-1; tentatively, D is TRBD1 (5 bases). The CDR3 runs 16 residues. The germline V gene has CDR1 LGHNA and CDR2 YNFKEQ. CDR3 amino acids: CASSKEALASGNEKFF. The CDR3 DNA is TGTGCCAGCAGCAAAGAAGCATTAGCCTCAGGGAATGAGAAGTTCTTC.

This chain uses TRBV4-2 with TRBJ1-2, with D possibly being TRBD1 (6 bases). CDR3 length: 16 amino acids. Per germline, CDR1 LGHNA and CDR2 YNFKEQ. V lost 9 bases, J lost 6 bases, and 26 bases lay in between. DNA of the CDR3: TGTGCCAGTAACCAAGGTAGTGCGGGGACAATACATGGCTACACCTTC. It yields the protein CASNQGSAGTIHGYTF.

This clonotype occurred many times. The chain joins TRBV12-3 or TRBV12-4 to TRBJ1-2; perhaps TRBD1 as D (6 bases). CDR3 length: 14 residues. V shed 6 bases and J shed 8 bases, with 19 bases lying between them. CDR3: CASSPTGQVSGYTF. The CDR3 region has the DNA TGTGCCAGCAGCCCTACAGGGCAGGTCTCCGGCTACACCTTC.

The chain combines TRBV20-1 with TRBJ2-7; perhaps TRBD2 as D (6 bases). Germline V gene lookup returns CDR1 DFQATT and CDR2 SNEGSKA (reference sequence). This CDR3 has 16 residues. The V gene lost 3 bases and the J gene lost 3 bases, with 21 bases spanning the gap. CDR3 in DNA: TGCAGTGCTAGTCCTAGAACTTGCGGGACTTACTACGAGCAGTACTTC. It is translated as CSASPRTCGTYYEQYF.

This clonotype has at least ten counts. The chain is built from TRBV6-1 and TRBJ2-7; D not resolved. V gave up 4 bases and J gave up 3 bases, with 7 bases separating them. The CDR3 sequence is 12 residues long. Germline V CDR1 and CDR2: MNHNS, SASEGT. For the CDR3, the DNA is TGTGCCAGCAGTGCCGCCAGCTACGAGCAGTACTTC. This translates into CASSAASYEQYF.

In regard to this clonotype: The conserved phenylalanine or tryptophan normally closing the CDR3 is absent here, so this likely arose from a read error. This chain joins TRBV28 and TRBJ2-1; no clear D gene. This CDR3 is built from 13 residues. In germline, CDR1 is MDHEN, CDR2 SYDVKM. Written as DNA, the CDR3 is TGTGCCACCAGTTTGGGCGGCTACAATGAGCAGTTCTAC. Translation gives CATSLGGYNEQFY.

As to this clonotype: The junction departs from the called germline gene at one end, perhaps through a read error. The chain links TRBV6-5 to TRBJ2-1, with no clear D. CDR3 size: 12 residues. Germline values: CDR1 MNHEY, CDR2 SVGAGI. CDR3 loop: CASSQGNNEHFF. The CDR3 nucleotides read TGTGCCAGCAGTCAAGGGAACAATGAGCACTTCTTC.

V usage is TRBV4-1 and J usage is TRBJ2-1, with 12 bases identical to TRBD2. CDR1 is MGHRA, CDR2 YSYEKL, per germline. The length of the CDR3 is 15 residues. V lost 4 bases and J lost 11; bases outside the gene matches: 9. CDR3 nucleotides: TGCGCCAGCAGCCCGGGGCTAGCGGGAGGGGTTAAGCAGTTCTTC. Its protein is CASSPGLAGGVKQFF.